This T cell receptor (beta chain) was observed in a study of OX40 agonist ivuxolimab in advanced cancers. Clones were read by immunoSEQ multiplex PCR, and TCRdb kept only the in-frame ones, dropping some. The data show more than 45,000 clones, roughly 94% seen once. V shed 3 bases and J shed 5 bases, with 16 bases lying between them. CDR3 size: 15 residues. Germline V gives CDR1 LGHNA, CDR2 YSLEER. The source of this sequence is an adult with an advanced solid tumor such as melanoma, head and neck, liver or kidney cancer. The sample in question was CD4+ or CD8+ T cells sorted from blood, obtained in a trial of the OX40 agonist ivuxolimab. The chain has TRBV4-3 and TRBJ2-5, with D possibly matching TRBD2 (6 bases). The CDR3 loop is CASSHTRGRGETQYF. CDR3 bases: TGCGCCAGCAGCCATACGAGGGGCCGGGGGGAGACCCAGTACTTC.